Following are 28 T cell receptor beta chains from one sample sequenced in a study of OX40 agonist ivuxolimab in advanced cancers. Produced via immunoSEQ multiplex PCR; TCRdb's table is partial and in-frame only. The data contain around 37,000 clones, about 82% of them singletons. The sequencing used CD4+ or CD8+ T cells sorted from blood, collected in a trial of the OX40 agonist ivuxolimab. All receptors derive from an adult with an advanced solid tumor such as melanoma, head and neck, liver or kidney cancer.

This clone was observed a few times. J is TRBJ1-2 and V is TRBV30, with 7 bases matching TRBD1. The V gene's germline CDR1 is GTSNPN and CDR2 SVGIG (reference sequence). This CDR3 is 13 amino acids long. Trimming at V came to 3 bases and at J to 4 bases, leaving 5 bases not matched to a gene. CDR3 sequence (DNA): TGTGCCTGGAGGTATGGGACAGCCTATGGCTACACCTTC. Protein product: CAWRYGTAYGYTF.

The V and J genes are TRBV28 and TRBJ2-7; no firm D call. The V gene's germline CDR1 is MDHEN and CDR2 SYDVKM. Trimming pared 0 bases from V and 4 bases from J, leaving 1 base between. There are 11 residues in the CDR3. For the CDR3, the DNA is TGTGCCAGCAGTTTATGGTACGAGCAGTACTTC. It encodes CASSLWYEQYF.

The chain joins TRBV28 to TRBJ1-6, with D possibly being TRBD1 (6 bases). With 5 bases removed from V and 7 bases from J, the gap between germline ends came to 27 bases. The CDR3 is made up of 19 amino acids. CDR1 and CDR2 (germline): MDHEN, SYDVKM. The CDR3 DNA reads as TGTGCCAGCAGTCAAATATCAGGGGCGTTAGACCTTGTAAATTCACCCCTCCACTTT. Encoded protein: CASSQISGALDLVNSPLHF.

CDR3 in amino acids: CASSLQGVHYEQYF. The CDR3 DNA follows: TGTGCCAGTAGTCTGCAGGGGGTCCACTACGAGCAGTACTTC. V and J are TRBV19 and TRBJ2-7, with 7 bases identical to TRBD1. This CDR3 spans 14 amino acids. V lost 5 bases and J lost 3; bases outside the gene matches: 7. The germline V gene has CDR1 LNHDA and CDR2 SQIVND (reference sequence).

The V gene is TRBV4-1, the J gene TRBJ1-6; D remains unclear. Germline CDR1 and CDR2: MGHRA and YSYEKL. CDR3 length: 16 amino acids. With 3 bases removed from V and 3 bases from J, the gap between germline ends came to 12 bases. Here the CDR3 reads CASSQEAGYYNSPLHF. CDR3 nucleotide sequence: TGCGCCAGCAGCCAGGAAGCGGGTTACTATAATTCACCCCTCCACTTT.

The chain combines TRBV6-5 with TRBJ1-1; 7 bases fit TRBD1. V shed 2 bases, J shed 1 base, and the junction held 7 bases outside the gene matches. The CDR3 covers 16 residues. Germline CDR1 is MNHEY and CDR2 is SVGAGI. For the CDR3, the DNA is TGTGCCAGCAGTTACCAATACGACAGGGAGAACACTGAAGCTTTCTTT. Its translation is CASSYQYDRENTEAFF.

This chain connects TRBV5-1 to TRBJ2-5; D may be TRBD2 (6 bases). This CDR3 is built from 15 residues. In germline, CDR1 is SGHRS, CDR2 YFSETQ. V lost 1 base to trimming and J lost 4 bases, with 14 bases between them. The CDR3 loop reads CASSLRSNGGETQYF. CDR3 bases: TGCGCCAGCAGCTTGAGGTCTAACGGGGGAGAGACCCAGTACTTC.

The chain employs TRBV4-1 and TRBJ2-7; D remains unclear. CDR3 size: 14 residues. CDR1 and CDR2 (germline): MGHRA, YSYEKL. V dropped 1 base and J dropped 6 bases, with 13 bases sitting between them. CDR3 loop: CASSQVPVEGEQYF. The CDR3 nucleotides are TGCGCCAGCAGCCAAGTCCCGGTAGAAGGCGAGCAGTACTTC.

V usage is TRBV18 and J usage is TRBJ2-5; 8 nucleotides match TRBD1. V was pared by 3 bases and J by 4 bases, with 4 bases of the junction left unmatched. The CDR3 covers 14 residues. The germline CDR1 and CDR2 sequences are KGHSH and LQKENI. CDR3 amino acids: CASSPGQGGETQYF. CDR3 bases: TGTGCCAGCTCACCCGGACAGGGAGGAGAGACCCAGTACTTC.

The chain uses TRBV5-1 and TRBJ2-2; TRBD2 aligns across 13 bases. The CDR3 length is 15 residues. Germline V CDR1 and CDR2: SGHRS, YFSETQ. The junction had 5 bases not matched to a gene; V was cut back by 9 bases and J by 3 bases. CDR3: CATSGLAGDTGELFF. In nucleotides, the CDR3 is TGCGCCACTTCTGGACTAGCGGGGGACACCGGGGAGCTGTTTTTT.

The chain couples TRBV7-2 to TRBJ2-2; D is uncertain. V was shortened by 4 bases and J by 3 bases, with 6 bases between the two germline ends. Germline CDR1 and CDR2: SGHTA and FQGNSA. The CDR3 has 13 residues. The CDR3 nucleotides are TGTGCCAGCAGCTCCGACCACACCGGGGAGCTGTTTTTT. Protein: CASSSDHTGELFF.

The chain uses TRBV28 and TRBJ1-4, with TRBD1 identical over 8 bases. Germline CDR1 reads MDHEN; CDR2 reads SYDVKM. This CDR3 comprises 13 residues. The trim removed 6 bases at V and 7 bases at J, leaving 4 bases unmatched. CDR3 nucleotide sequence: TGTGCCAGCAGGGACAGGGCGAGTGAAAAACTGTTTTTT. As protein: CASRDRASEKLFF.

The gene calls are TRBV5-5 and TRBJ2-5; 9 positions match TRBD2. Germline CDR1 SGHKS, CDR2 YYEKEE (reference sequence). There are 16 residues in the CDR3. The J segment lost 0 bases and the V segment lost 4 bases, leaving 7 bases of the junction unmatched. The CDR3 DNA reads as TGTGCCAGCAGCCCTAGACTAGCGGCATACCAAGAGACCCAGTACTTC. Protein sequence: CASSPRLAAYQETQYF.

In its sample, this clone was seen once. The chain combines TRBV19 with TRBJ2-1, with a possible D match to TRBD2 (5 bases). CDR1 and CDR2 (germline): LNHDA, SQIVND (reference sequence). This CDR3 has 12 amino acids. V was cut by 3 bases and J by 13 bases, with 13 bases left in between. The DNA of the CDR3 is TGTGCCAGTAGTATCGGGATCTCGAAACAGTTCTTC. Amino acid sequence: CASSIGISKQFF. Full variable domain (rest looked up from reference TRBV19 and TRBJ2-1): DGGITQSPKYLFRKEGQNVTLSCEQNLNHDAMYWYRQDPGQGLRLIYYSQIVNDFQKGDIAEGYSVSREKKESFPLTVTSAQKNPTAFYLCASSIGISKQFFGPGTRLTVL.

The chain is built from TRBV25-1 and TRBJ2-3, with D tentatively TRBD1 or TRBD2 (5 bases each). This CDR3 comprises 14 residues. CDR1 is MGHDK, CDR2 SYGVNS, per germline. Trimming took off 3 bases at V and 2 bases at J, with 9 bases between the two ends. CDR3 loop: CASSDFGTTDTQYF. The DNA for the CDR3 is TGTGCCAGCAGTGATTTTGGGACCACAGATACGCAGTATTTT.

This clone was seen at least ten times. The chain is built from TRBV6-6 and TRBJ2-7, with TRBD1 identical over 9 bases. The CDR3 spans 14 residues. CDR1 and CDR2 from the germline V gene are MNHNY and SVGAGI (reference sequence). The V and J ends lost 6 bases and 2 bases, in that order; junction bases with no gene match: 5. The DNA for the CDR3 is TGTGCCAGCAGAGCCGGGACAGGGACCTACGAGCAGTACTTC. It is translated as CASRAGTGTYEQYF.

Within the sample, this clone is medium-sized. V is TRBV6-5 and J is TRBJ2-7; 10 nucleotides line up with TRBD1. Germline CDR1 and CDR2: MNHEY and SVGAGI. V shed 5 bases and J 2 bases; nucleotides not matched to a gene: 3. The CDR3 has 14 amino acids. The DNA for the CDR3 is TGTGCCAGCAGTATAGGACAGGGGGCCTACGAGCAGTACTTC. Translated, it gives CASSIGQGAYEQYF.

The gene calls are TRBV10-2 and TRBJ2-3; D is unclear. Germline CDR1 is WSHSY and CDR2 is SAAADI. V was cut by 2 bases and J by 6 bases, with 9 bases left in between. CDR3 size: 13 residues. CDR3 DNA: TGCGCCAGCAGTGAGCCTACAGAGGATACGCAGTATTTT. The encoded protein is CASSEPTEDTQYF.

J is TRBJ2-5 and V is TRBV5-1, with D maybe TRBD2 (7 bases). From germline, CDR1 is SGHRS and CDR2 YFSETQ. V shed 2 bases and J shed 4 bases, with 9 bases lying between them. This CDR3 spans 13 amino acids. The CDR3 loop reads CASSLGGGETQYF. In DNA, the CDR3 is TGCGCCAGCAGCTTAGGGGGGGGAGAGACCCAGTACTTC. Full variable domain (outside the CDR3, taken from reference TRBV5-1 and TRBJ2-5): KAGVTQTPRYLIKTRGQQVTLSCSPISGHRSVSWYQQTPGQGLQFLFEYFSETQRNKGNFPGRFSGRQFSNSRSEMNVSTLELGDSALYLCASSLGGGETQYFGPGTRLLVL.

The chain joins TRBV6-4 to TRBJ1-6; D is unclear. CDR3 length: 13 amino acids. The V end lost 6 bases, the J end lost 6 bases, and 9 bases lay between the germline ends. The V gene's germline CDR1 is MRHNA and CDR2 SNTAGT. In DNA form, the CDR3 reads TGTGCCAGCAGCCAGAAAATTAATTCACCCCTCCACTTT. Amino acids: CASSQKINSPLHF.

The J gene is TRBJ2-3, the V gene TRBV9; D is unclear. Germline CDR1 and CDR2: SGDLS and YYNGEE. V was trimmed by 0 bases and J by 6 bases, leaving 11 bases between them. This CDR3 contains 14 residues. The CDR3 sequence is CASSVEVLGDTQYF. In nucleotides, the CDR3 is TGTGCCAGCAGCGTAGAAGTTCTGGGGGATACGCAGTATTTT.

V usage is TRBV5-8 and J usage is TRBJ2-2; 11 nucleotides align to TRBD2. V shed 4 bases and J 4 bases; nucleotides not matched to a gene: 6. This CDR3 spans 16 amino acids. Per the germline V gene, CDR1 is SGHTS and CDR2 is YDEGEE. CDR3 in DNA: TGTGCCAGCAGCCCCCGACTAGCGGGGTTCACCGGGGAGCTGTTTTTT. This encodes CASSPRLAGFTGELFF.

This chain links TRBV5-4 with TRBJ1-2; 9 bases agree with TRBD1. The J segment lost 4 bases and the V segment lost 2 bases, leaving 3 bases of the junction unmatched. Germline V gives CDR1 SGHNT, CDR2 YYREEE (reference sequence). CDR3 length: 14 residues. This CDR3 is CASSLQGARYGYTF. CDR3 DNA sequence: TGTGCCAGCAGCTTACAGGGGGCGCGCTATGGCTACACCTTC.

This clone was seen more than once but under ten times. V usage is TRBV6-1 and J usage is TRBJ1-2; 8 positions agree with TRBD1. Germline CDR1 and CDR2: MNHNS and SASEGT. The CDR3 covers 13 residues. V was pared by 4 bases and J by 8 bases, with 6 bases of the junction left unmatched. The CDR3 DNA is TGTGCCAGCAGTGGAGGGACAGGTTGGGGCTACACCTTC. This encodes CASSGGTGWGYTF.

The chain employs TRBV18 and TRBJ2-7, with TRBD1 matching over 8 bases. J gave up 5 bases and V 3 bases, and 9 bases lay outside the gene matches. Germline V gives CDR1 KGHSH, CDR2 LQKENI. The length of the CDR3 is 15 residues. The CDR3 protein is CASSPGGTGLHEQYF. The CDR3 DNA is TGTGCCAGCTCACCTGGGGGGACAGGCCTTCACGAGCAGTACTTC.

The J gene is TRBJ2-7, the V gene TRBV5-4; the match to TRBD1 covers 7 bases. The CDR3 consists of 14 residues. J gave up 4 bases and V 4 bases, and 8 bases lay outside the gene matches. Germline CDR1 and CDR2: SGHNT and YYREEE (reference sequence). This CDR3 reads CASSRTGTEYEQYF. The CDR3 bases are TGTGCCAGCAGCCGTACCGGGACAGAATACGAGCAGTACTTC.

The rearrangement joins TRBV7-9 to TRBJ2-1; 8 nucleotides match TRBD2. V trimming: 8 bases; J trimming: 2 bases; junction bases outside the gene matches: 11. The CDR3 totals 16 residues. Germline values: CDR1 SEHNR, CDR2 FQNEAQ (reference sequence). This chain's CDR3 is CASQGSFSGAYNEQFF. Written as DNA, the CDR3 is TGTGCCAGCCAGGGCTCCTTTAGCGGGGCCTACAATGAGCAGTTCTTC.

Only a few counts were recorded for this clone. The rearrangement links TRBV9 to TRBJ2-7; perhaps TRBD2 as D (5 bases). CDR3 length: 16 amino acids. Germline CDR1 SGDLS, CDR2 YYNGEE. Between the trimmed V and J ends, which lost 4 bases and 2 bases, there was a span of 19 bases. CDR3 sequence reads: CASSPGGWGVPYEQYF. CDR3 bases: TGTGCCAGCAGCCCAGGAGGTTGGGGAGTCCCCTACGAGCAGTACTTC.